The T cell receptor (beta chain) under discussion was sequenced for a study of T cells in Graves' hyperthyroidism and ophthalmopathy. RNA transcripts gave rise to amplified TCR beta CDR3 regions. An initial round of RT-PCR targeting the TCR CDR3 relied on the HTBI primer set. TCRdb fed the multiplex PCR reads into MiXCR, producing one record per CDR3 protein. Here the sample spans about 280,000 distinct CDR3 sequences, 20% to 25% being singletons. Among the patients, aged 18 to 65, hyperthyroidism was newly diagnosed and had lasted under 2 months. Uncontrolled infections, other autoimmune diseases, pregnancy or lactation led to exclusion of patients. Between the trimmed V and J ends, which lost 10 bases and 8 bases, there was a span of 17 bases. The CDR3 has 12 residues. Germline CDR1 MDHEN, CDR2 SYDVKM. Findings and caveats of the study: Ophthalmopathy, which appeared later, was predicted by the model a median roughly 6.4 months before onset. Stable hyperthyroidism and ophthalmopathy were separated using 13 V-J signatures.

This clonotype was detected only a few times. Its antigen remains unknown. The TCR sequence derives from a man aged 35-49 years with Graves' hyperthyroidism that later progressed to Graves' ophthalmopathy. The chain joins TRBV28 to TRBJ1-1; TRBD1 might be the D (6 bases). Sequencing used blood. CDR3 DNA: TGTGCCACCTCCCGGGGGGCCAGGGAAGCTTTCTTT. Its translation is CATSRGAREAFF.